These 27 T cell receptor beta chains came from one sample sequenced in a study of human T cells and chemical hapten exposure. Each CDR3 protein gets one entry after TCRdb re-called the RACE reads with MiXCR. Altogether tens of thousands of distinct CDR3 sequences are present, nearly 10% being singletons, with the ten largest covering roughly 3.5%. Time point specified: pre-sensitization, week 0. Treatment: therapeutic diphenylcyclopropenone sensitization with weekly scalp DPC. The sample here was whole blood, taken in connection with sensitization to the hapten diphenylcyclopropenone (DPC). These receptors were collected from a woman in her 40s with alopecia areata. Some clones in this sample may be carry-over from other donors' samples.

V and J are TRBV7-9 and TRBJ1-4, with TRBD1 as a possible D gene (5 bases). CDR1 is SEHNR and CDR2 is FQNEAQ in the germline V gene (reference sequence). With 6 bases removed from V and 5 bases from J, the gap between germline ends came to 13 bases. This CDR3 is built from 14 residues. The CDR3 DNA reads as TGTGCCAGCAGTCCTGATTACAGGAATGAAAAACTGTTTTTT. Translated, it gives CASSPDYRNEKLFF.

This clonotype was picked up a small number of times. The chain couples TRBV18 to TRBJ1-1; D gene unclear. Trimming cost V 3 bases and J 1 base, with 9 bases left between them. This CDR3 has 14 amino acids. CDR1 KGHSH and CDR2 LQKENI come from the germline V gene. CDR3: CASSPSITNTEAFF. The CDR3 coding sequence is TGTGCCAGCTCACCTAGTATCACGAACACTGAAGCTTTCTTT.

This clonotype was detected many times. The chain joins TRBV20-1 to TRBJ1-5, with D perhaps TRBD1 (5 bases). Germline CDR1 and CDR2: DFQATT and SNEGSKA (reference sequence). The CDR3 runs 14 residues. V lost 5 bases and J 5 bases, leaving 16 bases between the germline ends. CDR3 residues: CSAVPGGGDQPQHF. For the CDR3, the DNA is TGCAGTGCTGTACCCGGCGGGGGGGATCAGCCCCAGCATTTT.

The chain has TRBV7-2 and TRBJ1-1, with D possibly TRBD1 on 5 matching bases. In germline, CDR1 is SGHTA, CDR2 FQGNSA. V was pared by 3 bases and J by 4 bases, with 12 bases between. This CDR3 is 14 amino acids long. The chain's CDR3 is CASSFAGVGTEAFF. DNA of the CDR3: TGTGCCAGCAGCTTCGCGGGGGTGGGCACTGAAGCTTTCTTT.

This clonotype was recorded at least ten times. The rearrangement uses TRBV6-2 or TRBV6-3 and TRBJ2-7, with unresolved D. The V and J ends lost 5 bases and 0 bases respectively, with 5 bases between them. The germline CDR1 and CDR2 sequences are MNHEY and SVGEGT. The length of the CDR3 is 12 residues. The CDR3 nucleotides are TGTGCCAGCAGTCTATACTCCTACGAGCAGTACTTC. Amino acids: CASSLYSYEQYF.

In its sample, this clonotype was seen once. With a much larger clone just one base away, this may be a read error. This sequence joins TRBV7-9 and TRBJ1-6; 7 nucleotides agree with TRBD1. The CDR3 contains 16 residues. The V and J ends lost 6 bases and 10 bases, in that order; junction bases with no gene match: 15. Per the germline V gene, CDR1 is SEHNR and CDR2 is FQNEAQ (reference sequence). CDR3 sequence: CASRFDRDRVKSPLHF. CDR3 sequence (DNA): TGTGCCAGCAGGTTCGACAGGGATAGGGTGAAATCACCCCTCCACTTT.

The chain uses TRBV20-1 and TRBJ2-3, with TRBD2 identical over 9 bases. Trimming took 4 bases from V and 4 from J; bases not matched to a gene: 9. Germline loops: CDR1 DFQATT, CDR2 SNEGSKA (reference sequence). The CDR3 extends over 15 amino acids. CDR3 in amino acids: CSATPPRGGADTQYF. DNA for the CDR3: TGCAGTGCTACTCCTCCGCGCGGGGGGGCAGATACGCAGTATTTT.

This clonotype was found many times. V and J are TRBV3-1 and TRBJ2-7; D not resolved. With 1 base removed from V and 5 bases from J, the gap between germline ends came to 12 bases. The germline V gene encodes CDR1 LGHDT and CDR2 YNNKEL (reference sequence). The CDR3 spans 14 residues. CDR3 nucleotide sequence: TGTGCCAGCAGCCAAGCCGCCCATCAAGACGAGCAGTACTTC. Amino acids: CASSQAAHQDEQYF.

This clonotype has ten or more counts. V is TRBV5-1 and J is TRBJ1-4; 7 bases are shared with TRBD1. The junction had 5 bases not matched to a gene; V was cut back by 0 bases and J by 3 bases. Germline CDR1 and CDR2: SGHRS and YFSETQ. This CDR3 has 16 amino acids. As DNA, the CDR3 is TGCGCCAGCAGCTTGGAGGGACAGTCGTCTAATGAAAAACTGTTTTTT. It translates to CASSLEGQSSNEKLFF.

This chain links TRBV7-2 with TRBJ2-1; D remains ambiguous. This CDR3 contains 15 residues. Germline V lookup: CDR1 SGHTA, CDR2 FQGNSA. The V end was cut by 5 bases, the J end by 1 base, with 12 bases between. In nucleotides, the CDR3 is TGTGCCAGCAGCGCGACACAAAGTTCCTACAATGAGCAGTTCTTC. It specifies CASSATQSSYNEQFF.

The CDR3 DNA follows: TGTGCCAGCTCACCGGACAGGGAATATGGCTACACCTTC. Protein product: CASSPDREYGYTF. This chain links TRBV18 with TRBJ1-2; TRBD1 matches 8 bases. Trimming took 3 bases from V and 5 from J; bases not matched to a gene: 2. The germline gives CDR1 KGHSH, CDR2 LQKENI. The CDR3 runs to 13 residues.

The sample holds a few counts of this clonotype. The chain uses TRBV6-5 and TRBJ1-2; D perhaps matches TRBD1 (5 bases). The CDR3 length is 12 residues. Germline V gene data show CDR1 as MNHEY and CDR2 as SVGAGI. V was cut by 6 bases and J by 2 bases, with 7 bases left in between. DNA for the CDR3: TGTGCCAGCAGGACAGAGAACTATGGCTACACCTTC. Protein: CASRTENYGYTF.

CDR3 bases: TGTGCCAGCAGCCGGGAAGTCAGGACAGGGCGACCTATTGGGAATTCACCCCTCCACTTT. It codes for CASSREVRTGRPIGNSPLHF. The chain has TRBV7-2 and TRBJ1-6; TRBD1 aligns across 8 bases. The CDR3 length is 20 residues. J lost 7 bases, V lost 5 bases, and 22 bases had no gene match. Germline CDR1 and CDR2: SGHTA and FQGNSA.

This clonotype was detected ten times or more. The chain couples TRBV7-2 to TRBJ2-3, with D possibly TRBD2 on 6 matching bases. Germline assignment: CDR1 SGHTA and CDR2 FQGNSA. The CDR3 consists of 15 residues. The V and J ends lost 2 bases and 2 bases respectively, with 11 bases between them. The CDR3 region is CASSLWAGSTDTQYF. Written as DNA, the CDR3 is TGTGCCAGCAGCTTATGGGCGGGGTCCACAGATACGCAGTATTTT.

This clonotype was observed at least ten times. The CDR3 sequence: CASSLVGRVTEAFF. CDR3 bases: TGTGCCAGCAGCTTAGTTGGCAGGGTCACTGAAGCTTTCTTT. The genes are TRBV7-9 and TRBJ1-1, with a possible D match to TRBD1 (5 bases). The germline V gene has CDR1 SEHNR and CDR2 FQNEAQ (reference sequence). The CDR3 has 14 amino acids. V lost 1 base, J lost 4 bases, and 10 bases lay in between.

The chain joins TRBV7-2 to TRBJ1-5; D remains ambiguous. Germline values: CDR1 SGHTA, CDR2 FQGNSA. This CDR3 contains 13 residues. V lost 5 bases and J 13 bases, leaving 18 bases between the germline ends. CDR3 sequence: CASSPAGNLLQHF. CDR3 bases: TGTGCCAGCAGCCCGGCAGGCAATCTCCTTCAGCATTTT.

There are a few counts of this clonotype. The CDR3 sequence: CASNVVSSYEQYF. For the CDR3, the DNA is TGTGCCAGCAATGTCGTGAGCTCCTACGAGCAGTACTTC. V and J are TRBV6-4 and TRBJ2-7; no firm D call. V was pared by 7 bases and J by 0 bases, with 10 bases between. CDR1 and CDR2 from the germline V gene are MRHNA and SNTAGT. This CDR3 contains 13 residues.

As to this clonotype: A read error may be the cause here, since a much bigger clone is one base away. The chain uses TRBV29-1 and TRBJ2-3; D gene ambiguous. The CDR3 covers 15 residues. Germline CDR1 and CDR2: SQVTM and ANQGSEA. Trimming took off 6 bases at V and 3 bases at J, with 19 bases between the two ends. The CDR3 sequence: CSVFTRRQQTDTQYF. CDR3 nucleotides: TGCAGCGTCTTTACTCGACGTCAGCAGACAGATACGCAGTATTTT.

This clonotype came up many times. The chain joins TRBV28 to TRBJ2-7; 8 bases match TRBD2. V was pared by 5 bases and J by 4 bases, with 4 bases of the junction left unmatched. The CDR3 contains 13 residues. Germline-derived CDR1 and CDR2 are MDHEN and SYDVKM. This CDR3 reads CASSPGGMYEQYF. Written as DNA, the CDR3 is TGTGCCAGCAGTCCGGGAGGGATGTACGAGCAGTACTTC. The full variable domain, with the rest looked up from reference TRBV28 and TRBJ2-7, is DVKVTQSSRYLVKRTGEKVFLECVQDMDHENMFWYRQDPGLGLRLIYFSYDVKMKEKGDIPEGYSVSREKKERFSLILESASTNQTSMYLCASSPGGMYEQYFGPGTRLTVT.

V gene TRBV3-1 combines with J gene TRBJ1-2; D gene unclear. V gave up 4 bases and J gave up 7 bases, with 16 bases separating them. The CDR3 is 14 amino acids. Germline CDR1 reads LGHDT; CDR2 reads YNNKEL (reference sequence). The CDR3 DNA sequence: TGTGCCAGCAGCCCGCCGGGAGCGAGCTTTGGCTACACCTTC. Its protein product is CASSPPGASFGYTF.

The rearrangement joins TRBV7-2 to TRBJ2-7, with unresolved D. With 1 base removed from V and 4 bases from J, the gap between germline ends came to 11 bases. Germline V CDR1 and CDR2: SGHTA, FQGNSA. CDR3 size: 14 residues. The CDR3 loop reads CASSLDLGLYEQYF. The CDR3 DNA reads as TGTGCCAGCAGCTTAGATCTAGGCCTGTACGAGCAGTACTTC. Full variable domain (outside the CDR3, taken from reference TRBV7-2 and TRBJ2-7): GAGVSQSPSNKVTEKGKDVELRCDPISGHTALYWYRQSLGQGLEFLIYFQGNSAPDKSGLPSDRFSAERTGGSVSTLTIQRTQQEDSAVYLCASSLDLGLYEQYFGPGTRLTVT.

This clonotype has just a few counts. V gene TRBV12-3 or TRBV12-4 combines with J gene TRBJ1-1; no firm D call. Between the trimmed V and J ends, which lost 5 bases and 0 bases, there was a span of 7 bases. The CDR3 runs to 13 residues. CDR3 region: CASSRQVNTEAFF. DNA of the CDR3: TGTGCCAGCAGTCGCCAGGTGAACACTGAAGCTTTCTTT.

About this clonotype itself: A much larger clone is a single base away; this may be a read error. Since no conserved phenylalanine or tryptophan closes the CDR3, a read error is the likely cause. The V call is TRBV3-1, the J call TRBJ2-3; possibly TRBD1 for D (5 bases). The CDR3 is 16 residues long. Trimming removed 0 bases from V and 2 bases from J, with 12 bases in between. The germline CDR1 and CDR2 sequences are LGHDT and YNNKEL (reference sequence). The CDR3 here is CASSQDLGRDTDTQYS. As DNA, the CDR3 is TGTGCCAGCAGCCAAGATCTCGGCAGGGACACAGATACGCAGTATTCT.

This clonotype was detected many times. J is TRBJ2-5 and V is TRBV28, with 10 bases matching TRBD1. CDR3 length: 16 residues. CDR1 and CDR2 (germline): MDHEN, SYDVKM. The junction had 9 bases not matched to a gene; V was cut back by 5 bases and J by 3 bases. The CDR3 spells CASSPWTGGKKETQYF. The CDR3 nucleotides are TGTGCCAGCAGTCCGTGGACAGGGGGAAAGAAAGAGACCCAGTACTTC.

The chain joins TRBV5-5 to TRBJ2-7, with 7 bases fitting TRBD1. The germline CDR1 and CDR2 sequences are SGHKS and YYEKEE (reference sequence). With V trimmed by 3 bases and J by 4 bases, 1 base remained unmatched. The CDR3 is 12 amino acids. CDR3 sequence reads: CASSSRGYEQYF. As DNA, the CDR3 is TGTGCCAGCAGCTCCAGGGGGTACGAGCAGTACTTC. The whole variable domain, filled in from reference TRBV5-5 and TRBJ2-7, reads DAGVTQSPTHLIKTRGQQVTLRCSPISGHKSVSWYQQVLGQGPQFIFQYYEKEERGRGNFPDRFSARQFPNYSSELNVNALLLGDSALYLCASSSRGYEQYFGPGTRLTVT.

The chain uses TRBV25-1 and TRBJ1-2, with a possible D match to TRBD1 (6 bases). With 1 base removed from V and 8 bases from J, the gap between germline ends came to 14 bases. There are 14 residues in the CDR3. Per germline, CDR1 MGHDK and CDR2 SYGVNS. The CDR3 is CASSEWGAGIGYTF. Here the CDR3 DNA reads TGTGCCAGCAGTGAATGGGGGGCAGGGATCGGCTACACCTTC.

Note on this clonotype: The junction departs from germline at one end; a sequencing error may be responsible. V usage is TRBV7-7 and J usage is TRBJ2-5, with D tentatively TRBD1 (6 bases). The CDR3 is 13 amino acids. Germline V gene sequence: CDR1 SSHAT, CDR2 FNYEAQ (reference sequence). This chain's CDR3 is CASSLGAWETQYF. The CDR3 DNA is TGTGCTAGCAGCTTGGGGGCTTGGGAGACCCAGTACTTC.